Sequencing of this T cell receptor beta chain was carried out in a study of T cell responses to AZD1222 COVID-19 vaccine. Per the germline V gene, CDR1 is LGHNA and CDR2 is YNFKEQ. This CDR3 spans 15 amino acids. Trimming took 1 base from V and 4 from J, leaving 13 bases between them. Some clones are missing from TCRdb's copy, which holds only in-frame ones; the method was immunoSEQ multiplex PCR. Here the sample spans roughly 100,000 clones, about nine tenths being singletons. The J gene is TRBJ1-2, the V gene TRBV4-2; D possibly corresponds to TRBD1 (5 bases). The TCR comes from an adult in good health. Sample: peripheral blood, taken on day 0 of AZD1222 vaccination. The CDR3 here is CASSQGSGQGYGYTF. The DNA for the CDR3 is TGTGCCAGCAGCCAAGGGTCAGGGCAGGGCTATGGCTACACCTTC.